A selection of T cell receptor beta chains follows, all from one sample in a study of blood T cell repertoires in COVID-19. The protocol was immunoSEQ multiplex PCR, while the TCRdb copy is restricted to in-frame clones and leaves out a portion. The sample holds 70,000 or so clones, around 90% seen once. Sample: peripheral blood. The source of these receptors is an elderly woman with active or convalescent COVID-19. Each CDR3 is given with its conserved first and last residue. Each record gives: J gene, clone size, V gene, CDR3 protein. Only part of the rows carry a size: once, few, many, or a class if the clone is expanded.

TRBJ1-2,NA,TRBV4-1,CAPEESYGYTF
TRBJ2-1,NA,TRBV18,CASSPRIIRDRGSSEQFF
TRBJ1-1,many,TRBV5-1,CASSLAYISEAFF
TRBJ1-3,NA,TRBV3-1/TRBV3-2,CASSQVYSGNTIYF
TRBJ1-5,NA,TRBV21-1,CASSSPRGTPSNQPQHF
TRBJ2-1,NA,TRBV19,CASSINPGKLNEQFF
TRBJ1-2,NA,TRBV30,CAWQPGQGGGYTF
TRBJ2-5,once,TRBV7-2,CASSPLAGGPGETQYF
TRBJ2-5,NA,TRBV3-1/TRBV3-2,CASSQDLAFGTQYF
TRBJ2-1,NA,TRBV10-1,CASNGIGGSYNEQFF
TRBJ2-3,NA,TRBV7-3,CASSFSGTDTQYF
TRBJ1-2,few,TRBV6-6,CASTLIQGAEGYTF
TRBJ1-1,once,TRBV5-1,CASSLAAVGQAGTEAFF
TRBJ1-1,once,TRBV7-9,CASSFRTGSGSDTEAFF
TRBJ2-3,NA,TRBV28,CASSLPLLRTETRDTQYF
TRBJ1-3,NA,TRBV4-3,CASSQVLGVGGNTIYF
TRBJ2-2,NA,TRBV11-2,CASSWGLAGNIGELFF
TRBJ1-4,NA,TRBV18,CASSPVVRTRNEKLFF
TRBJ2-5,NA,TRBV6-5,CASSTSGGAEETQYF
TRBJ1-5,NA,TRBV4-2,CASSQSGGNQPQHF
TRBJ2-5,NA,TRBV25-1,CASSESLLETQYF
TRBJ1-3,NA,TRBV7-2,CASSPGAGDGNTIYF
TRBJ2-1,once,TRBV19,CASTESGARYNEQFF
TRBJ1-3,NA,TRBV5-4,CASTDRVGNTIYF
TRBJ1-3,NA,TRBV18,CASSPGARGNTIYF
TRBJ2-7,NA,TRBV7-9,CASSGTGPYEQYF
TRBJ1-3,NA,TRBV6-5,CASSWGQIPGNTIYF
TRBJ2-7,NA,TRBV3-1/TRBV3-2,CASSQENRDLPRQNYEQYF
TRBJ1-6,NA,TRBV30,CAWSPLGPRVSSPLHF
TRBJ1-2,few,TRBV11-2,CASSFDRASGGYTF
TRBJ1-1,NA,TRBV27,CASSTEMNTEAFF
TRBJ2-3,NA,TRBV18,CASSPPSGGSTDTQYF
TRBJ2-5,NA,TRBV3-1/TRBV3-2,CASSQAAGGWETQYF
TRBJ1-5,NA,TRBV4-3,CASSQEQGYQPQHF
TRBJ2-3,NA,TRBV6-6,CASSRLAGGPTDTQYF
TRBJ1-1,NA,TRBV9,CASARQGVNTEAFF
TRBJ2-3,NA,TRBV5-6,CASSLRTGPTDTQYF
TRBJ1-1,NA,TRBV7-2,CASSFTGDISEAFF
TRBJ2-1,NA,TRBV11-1,CASSSLSLYNEQFF
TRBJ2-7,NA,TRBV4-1,CASSQEGSGGVYEQYF
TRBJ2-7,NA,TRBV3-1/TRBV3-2,CASSHGSGGTYEQYF
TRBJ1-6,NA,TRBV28,CASSQDTLPSPLHF
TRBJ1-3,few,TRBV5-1,CASSLDRNTIYF
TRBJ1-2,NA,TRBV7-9,CASSPQGDGYTF
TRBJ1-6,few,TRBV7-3,CASSVGTGGSPLHF
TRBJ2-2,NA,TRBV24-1,CATSGKGRGELFF
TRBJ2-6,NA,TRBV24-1,CATSDGGTGVTGANVLTF
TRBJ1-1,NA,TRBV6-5,CASSKTVSITEAFF
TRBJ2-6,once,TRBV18,CASSPQGSSGANVLTF
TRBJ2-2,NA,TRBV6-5,CASSWGQGVSGELFF
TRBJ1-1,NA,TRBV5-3,CARMVDGETEAFF
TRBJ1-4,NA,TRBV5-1,CASSFGVTGTEKLFF
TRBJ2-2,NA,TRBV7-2,CASSSLILGGGELFF
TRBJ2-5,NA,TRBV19,CASSIGRQGIGETQYF
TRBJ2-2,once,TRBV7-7,CASSSPPGRGSRELFF
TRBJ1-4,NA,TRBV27,CASGRLTGLRFF
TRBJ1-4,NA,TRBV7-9,CASSPTKGAIGEKLFF
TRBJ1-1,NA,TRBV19,CASMGGRIGMNTEAFF
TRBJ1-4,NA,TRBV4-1,CASSQAGKLFF